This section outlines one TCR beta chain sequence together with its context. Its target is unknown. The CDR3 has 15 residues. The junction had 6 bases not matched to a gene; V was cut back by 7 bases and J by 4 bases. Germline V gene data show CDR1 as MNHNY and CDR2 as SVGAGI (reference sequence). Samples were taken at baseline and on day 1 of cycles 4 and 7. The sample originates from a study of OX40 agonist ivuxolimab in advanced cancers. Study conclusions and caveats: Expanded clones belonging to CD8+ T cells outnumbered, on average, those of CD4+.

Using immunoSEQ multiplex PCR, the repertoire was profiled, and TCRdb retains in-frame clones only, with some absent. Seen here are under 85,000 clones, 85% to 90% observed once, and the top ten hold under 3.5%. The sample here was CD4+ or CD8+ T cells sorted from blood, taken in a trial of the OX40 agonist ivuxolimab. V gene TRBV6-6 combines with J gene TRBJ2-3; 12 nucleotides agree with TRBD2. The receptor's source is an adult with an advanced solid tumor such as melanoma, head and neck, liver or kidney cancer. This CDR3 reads CASTSTSGSADTQYF. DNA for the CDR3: TGTGCCAGCACCTCGACTAGCGGGAGTGCAGATACGCAGTATTTT.